This TCR beta chain was recorded in a study of siplizumab effects on memory and regulatory T cells. Notes on the study in general: The diversity of naive T cells seemed greater than that of memory cells, and their alloresponse contribution seemed major. About 75-96% of proliferating CD4+ or CD8+ clones had no assignable naive or memory phenotype.

A word on this clone: The antigen remains undetermined.

The protocol was immunoSEQ multiplex PCR, while the TCRdb copy is restricted to in-frame clones and leaves out a portion. The sample records about 120,000 clones, just under 95% being singletons. The ends lost 6 bases at V and 8 bases at J; junction bases unmatched: 7. The CDR3 extends over 12 amino acids. The V gene's germline CDR1 is MNHEY and CDR2 SVGAGI. The rearrangement links TRBV6-5 to TRBJ2-7; TRBD1 matches 7 bases. The source is a human donor in good health. The sample taken for sequencing was non-Treg CD4+ T cells sorted from blood. CDR3 residues: CASSSQGTKQYF. The CDR3 region has the DNA TGTGCCAGCAGCTCACAGGGGACCAAGCAGTACTTC.